There are many counts of the clone carrying this T cell receptor (beta chain). Its target is not known. This CDR3 has 12 residues. Germline values: CDR1 SNHLY, CDR2 FYNNEI. Trimming removed 3 bases at V and 10 bases at J, with 12 bases between. The sample belongs to a study of Graves' ophthalmopathy and Graves' hyperthyroidism. Researchers took RNA transcripts and amplified TCR beta CDR3 regions from them. RT-PCR was first run with HTBI primers, then multiplex PCR in a second round. MiXCR, applied by TCRdb to the multiplex PCR reads, yields one record per CDR3 protein. In the table there are around 670,000 distinct CDR3 sequences, approximately 40% of which are singletons. Study-level findings and limits: Detected in blood as well were most expanded thyroid clonotypes with frequency above 0.001.

Disease in donors with ophthalmopathy had moderate-to-severe activity, CAS ≥3, NOSPECS ≥4 and under 3 months' duration. The study excluded patients with other autoimmune diseases, uncontrolled infections, pregnancy or lactation. The TCR comes from an adult man with Graves' ophthalmopathy. The sequencing input was peripheral blood. The chain recombines TRBV2 with TRBJ2-5; D is ambiguous. CDR3 residues: CASSEFRLGQYF. The CDR3 DNA reads as TGTGCCAGCAGTGAGTTCCGACTCGGCCAGTACTTC.